This record covers a single T cell receptor beta chain. Its target is unknown. The germline gives CDR1 KGHSH, CDR2 LQKENI. The ends were cut back, 0 bases at V and 10 bases at J, with 13 bases in the middle. The CDR3 consists of 14 residues. The sample belongs to a study of sequential checkpoint blockade in melanoma. Study at large: Both treatment sequences were followed by maintenance nivolumab. 91 pretreatment tumor DNA samples were TCRβ immunosequenced. Study-level findings and limits: Response in arm A was associated with pretreatment TIL clonality.

Treatment meaning: randomized to nivolumab then ipilimumab (arm A) or the reverse (arm B). DNA-damaging chemotherapy had not been given to any patient beforehand. Profiled with immunoSEQ multiplex PCR; TCRdb holds only in-frame clones, not every one. The data show more than 500 clones, around a fifth seen once. V and J are TRBV18 and TRBJ2-1, with a weak D call TRBD1 (5 bases). The TCR comes from a human donor with melanoma. The material was tumor tissue (inferred from file names), obtained from a patient given nivolumab and ipilimumab in sequence. The CDR3 nucleotides are TGTGCCAGCTCACCACCTGGGGCAGAACGCGAGCAGTTCTTC. Translating gives CASSPPGAEREQFF.